The sequence of this T cell receptor beta chain was determined in a study of regulatory T cells in long-lasting Graves disease. Assembly of TCR beta libraries relied on iRepertoire HTBI primers together with Arm-PCR of CDR3 regions. From the multiplex PCR reads, TCRdb called clonotypes with MiXCR, one entry per CDR3 protein. The sample includes approximately 290,000 distinct CDR3 sequences, roughly 21% of them seen just once. The V end was cut by 3 bases, the J end by 5 bases, with 16 bases between. The CDR3 runs to 14 residues. From germline, CDR1 is DFQATT and CDR2 SNEGSKA (reference sequence). This clonotype was recorded at least ten times. Its target is unknown. The study, taken as a whole, reports: Graves' patients with persistent disease showed TCR diversity lower than patients newly diagnosed. With persistent disease, TRBV28, TRBJ1-2 and TRBJ2-5 were the favored segments.

The time point was: persistent/refractory GD, antithyroid drugs over 5 years with positive TRAb. PBMC-derived RNA was used for the TCR library. This receptor was taken from a female donor with Graves disease. The material was peripheral blood mononuclear cells (PBMCs), obtained when the disease was refractory, from a patient treated with antithyroid drugs. V is TRBV20-1 and J is TRBJ2-5, with D uncertain. The CDR3 DNA follows: TGCAGTGCTAGGCAGAACCCCGGTTTTGAGACCCAGTACTTC. Its translation is CSARQNPGFETQYF.